A selection of T cell receptor beta chains follows, all from one sample in a study of cytotoxic CD8 clonotypes in ibrutinib-treated CLL. Some clones are missing from TCRdb's copy, which holds only in-frame ones; the method was immunoSEQ multiplex PCR. This table holds 250,000 or so clones, less than 75% found once. Here the sequenced sample was PBMCs, taken after 24 months of ibrutinib treatment. These receptors all stem from a human donor with chronic lymphocytic leukemia. The conserved cysteine and the conserved F or W are not part of the CDR3 here.

V: TRBV29-1; CDR3: SVEGYGSSYEQY
V: TRBV29-1; CDR3: SIRDRGRDYGSYEQY
V: TRBV5-1; CDR3: ASSRTGFAGELF
V: TRBV7-2; CDR3: ASSSTSGTERQY
V: TRBV11-3; CDR3: ASSLYPSGNEQF
V: TRBV7-3; CDR3: ASSKNGGRETQY
V: TRBV4-3; CDR3: ASSQEGLSGYT
V: TRBV28; CDR3: ASSSWPDTDTQY
V: TRBV29-1; CDR3: SVEGLAGGYYNEQF
V: TRBV6-5; CDR3: ASSGTSGYSYEQY
V: TRBV7-2; CDR3: ASSFYTGSNTGELF
V: TRBV27; CDR3: ASSRRGGNQPQH
V: TRBV27; CDR3: ASSLTGAGNQPQH
V: TRBV18; CDR3: ASSPRQGMNTEAF
V: TRBV19; CDR3: ASSIQAHNEQF
V: TRBV6-9; CDR3: ASAPGVNRLIGDQPQH
V: TRBV30; CDR3: AWSFPGLSNIQY
V: TRBV7-2; CDR3: ASSNSGTTYEQY
V: TRBV4-1; CDR3: ASSQERQGYNEQF
V: TRBV7-3; CDR3: ASSPTGEGGYT
V: TRBV7-9; CDR3: ASSLTNYGYT
V: TRBV20-1; CDR3: SGQGIYEQY
V: TRBV4-3; CDR3: ASSQMNHNEQY
V: TRBV11-3; CDR3: ASSPGTPPYEQY
V: TRBV20-1; CDR3: SAAHDALKY
V: TRBV6-5; CDR3: ASSSGLAGDEQF
V: TRBV18; CDR3: ASSQGFSYGYT
V: TRBV19; CDR3: ASSIRGSLFMGTEAF
V: TRBV30; CDR3: AWSAGGGGNQPQH
V: TRBV4-2; CDR3: ASSRAGESYNEQF
V: TRBV5-1; CDR3: ASSLVGSTEAF
V: TRBV5-4; CDR3: ASSYWENTGELF
V: TRBV11-2; CDR3: ASSQLNGELYEQY
V: TRBV7-2; CDR3: ASSAFRAAANTGELF
V: TRBV19; CDR3: ASRTSGSLLTEQF
V: TRBV7-8; CDR3: ASSPTQRGPLEQY
V: TRBV29-1; CDR3: SVEGGADTQY
V: TRBV5-4; CDR3: ASSFGGANTQY
V: TRBV19; CDR3: ASSLIAGGPWNEQF
V: TRBV9; CDR3: ASSVVLAGDGEQF
V: TRBV5-1; CDR3: ASSLEYTQY
V: TRBV28; CDR3: ASSSPQTGYNEQF
V: TRBV11-2; CDR3: ASSLVPGVNNEQF